Given below is one TCR beta chain in context. What it binds is not known. This entry is derived from a study of OX40 agonist ivuxolimab in advanced cancers. Study findings and constraints: CD4+ and CD8+ T cells in blood underwent clonal expansion by week 6 at 0.1 to 3.0 mg/kg. With doses of 0.1-3.0 mg/kg, partial responders showed among the lowest clonal expansion. Still undetermined is the antigen specificity of the expanded peripheral T cells.

Losses at the gene ends were 5 bases for V and 5 bases for J; bases not matched to a gene: 4. The CDR3 consists of 14 residues. The germline V gene has CDR1 MNHEY and CDR2 SVGAGI. Prior autoimmune disease or systemic immunosuppression barred patients. The method was immunoSEQ multiplex PCR; TCRdb's version includes in-frame clones alone and lacks a portion of them. The sample includes about 69,000 clones, 91% seen only once; the top ten take 0.25% to 0.3%. The V call is TRBV6-5, the J call TRBJ1-5; TRBD1 matches 9 bases. The input for sequencing was CD4+ or CD8+ T cells sorted from blood, taken in a trial of the OX40 agonist ivuxolimab. The clonotype originates from an adult with an advanced solid tumor such as melanoma, head and neck, liver or kidney cancer. The DNA of the CDR3 is TGTGCCAGCAGTACACAGGGGGCCTATCAGCCCCAGCATTTT. Translation gives CASSTQGAYQPQHF.